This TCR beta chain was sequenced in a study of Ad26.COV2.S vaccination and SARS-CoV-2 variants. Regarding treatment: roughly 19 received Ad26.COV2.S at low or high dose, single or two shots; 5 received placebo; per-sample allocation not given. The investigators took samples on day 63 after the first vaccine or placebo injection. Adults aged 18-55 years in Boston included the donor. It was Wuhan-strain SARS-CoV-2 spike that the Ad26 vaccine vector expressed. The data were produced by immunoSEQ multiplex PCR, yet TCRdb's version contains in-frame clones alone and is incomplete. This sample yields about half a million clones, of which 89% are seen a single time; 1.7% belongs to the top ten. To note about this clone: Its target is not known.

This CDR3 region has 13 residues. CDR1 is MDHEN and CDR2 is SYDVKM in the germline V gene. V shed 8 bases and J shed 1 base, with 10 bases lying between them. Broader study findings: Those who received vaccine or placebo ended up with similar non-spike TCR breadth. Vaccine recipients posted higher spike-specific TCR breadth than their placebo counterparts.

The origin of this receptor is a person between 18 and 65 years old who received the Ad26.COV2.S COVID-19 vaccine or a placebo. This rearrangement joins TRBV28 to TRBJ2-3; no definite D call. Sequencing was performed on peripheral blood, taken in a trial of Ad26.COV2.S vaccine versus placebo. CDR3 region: CASCLMGTDTQYF. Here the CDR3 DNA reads TGTGCCAGCTGCCTGATGGGCACAGATACGCAGTATTTT.